This T cell receptor (beta chain) was recorded in a study of tumor-infiltrating lymphocytes in primary liver carcinoma. Researchers generated TCR beta cDNA from 500 ng of total RNA, relying on a constant-region primer. Slightly modified ARM-PCR served as the procedure for the TCR beta libraries. These libraries came from three rounds of nested multiplex PCR. A C-beta reverse primer and TRBV1-TRBV30 forward primers served in each of the first two PCR rounds, at about 9 cycles apiece. TCRdb recomputed calls from the multiplex PCR reads with MiXCR, one row per CDR3 protein. The sample carries about 50,000 distinct CDR3 sequences, about 78% recorded once. The CDR3 is made up of 13 amino acids. From germline, CDR1 is DFQATT and CDR2 SNEGSKA (reference sequence). Trimming took off 0 bases at V and 5 bases at J, with 10 bases between the two ends. Without any cell sorting, about 18-31 mg of bulk tissue yielded co-extracted RNA and DNA.

The clonotype was recovered from a middle-aged man with primary liver carcinoma and hepatitis B virus infection. Sequences were obtained from liver tumor tissue from sampling region 5. Subset reported: tumor region T5, tumor centre. The V call is TRBV20-1, the J call TRBJ2-5; a possible D gene is TRBD2 (6 bases). The CDR3 DNA reads as TGCAGTGCTAGAGATATGGGGAGGGAGACCCAGTACTTC. It is translated as CSARDMGRETQYF.